This TCR beta chain came from a study of early stage breast cancer tumors. As for the study in general: Average read coverage per sample was 7.5 to 10-fold.

There are a few counts of this clone. Its antigen is as yet unknown. This CDR3 region has 17 residues. The V and J ends lost 0 bases and 7 bases, in that order; junction bases with no gene match: 12. CDR1 and CDR2 (germline): KGHSH, LQKENI. Study-level points and caveats: Comparing each tissue with blood distinguished tumor from normal in about 85% of the 16 patients.

Produced via immunoSEQ multiplex PCR; TCRdb's table is partial and in-frame only. Altogether about 41,000 clones are present, around 73% being singletons, with the ten largest covering around 6.7%. The receptor was isolated from a person in their fifties or sixties with breast cancer. Source material: blood. The V call is TRBV18, the J call TRBJ2-7; 10 nucleotides align to TRBD2. DNA of the CDR3: TGTGCCAGCTCACCACCGGCTAGCGGGAGTTCCCCTAGGGAGCAGTACTTC. As protein: CASSPPASGSSPREQYF.